Described below is a single TCR beta chain sequence and its context. Antigen unknown. Cells were stimulated with CMV-infected fibroblast lysates at 8.5 to 10 ug/mL. Sorting of responding CD4+ T cells relied on upregulated CD40 ligand together with CD69. For at least 4 years, plasma HIV-1 RNA was undetectable (<50 copies/mL). An approximately 18-hour stimulation of CD8-depleted PBMCs used anti-CD28/CD49d costimulation, CD40-blocking antibody and enfuvirtide. This was the immunoSEQ version 4 assay in survey mode. Measured with immunoSEQ multiplex PCR; TCRdb has only the in-frame clones, and not every one. In the table there are roughly 5,300 clones, roughly 60% of which are singletons. The sample belongs to a study of persistence of HIV-infected CD4 T cells. Overall study findings and caveats: TCRbeta richness was lower in CMV- and Gag-responding cells than in anti-CD3/anti-CD28-responding cells.

This sequence originates from an adult man with HIV who was CMV-seropositive. The material was CD4+ T cells sorted from PBMCs after approximately 19-hour stimulation, obtained from a patient who received antiretroviral therapy.

CDR3 region: CASSLGGQINEKLFF. The CDR3 nucleotides read TGTGCCAGCAGCTTAGGGGGACAGATTAATGAAAAACTGTTTTTT. The chain recombines TRBV7-9 with TRBJ1-4, with 7 bases matching TRBD1. Trimming cost V 1 base and J 4 bases; bases outside gene matches: 3. CDR1 and CDR2 from the germline V gene are SEHNR and FQNEAQ (reference sequence). The CDR3 runs to 15 residues.